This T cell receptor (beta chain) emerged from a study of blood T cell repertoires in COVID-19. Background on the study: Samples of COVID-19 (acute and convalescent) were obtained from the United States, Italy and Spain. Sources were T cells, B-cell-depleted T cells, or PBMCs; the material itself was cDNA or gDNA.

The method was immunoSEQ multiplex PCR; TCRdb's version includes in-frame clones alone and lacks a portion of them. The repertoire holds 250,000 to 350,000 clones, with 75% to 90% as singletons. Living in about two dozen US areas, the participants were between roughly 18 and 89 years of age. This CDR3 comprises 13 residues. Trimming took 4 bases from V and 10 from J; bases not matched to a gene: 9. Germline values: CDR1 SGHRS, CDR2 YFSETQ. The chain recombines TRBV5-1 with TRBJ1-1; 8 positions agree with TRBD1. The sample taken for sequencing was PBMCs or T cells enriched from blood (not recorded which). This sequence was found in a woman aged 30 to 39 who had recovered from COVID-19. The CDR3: CASSRLDREGAFF. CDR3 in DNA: TGCGCCAGCAGCCGCCTGGACAGGGAAGGAGCTTTCTTT. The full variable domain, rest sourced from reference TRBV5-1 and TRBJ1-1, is KAGVTQTPRYLIKTRGQQVTLSCSPISGHRSVSWYQQTPGQGLQFLFEYFSETQRNKGNFPGRFSGRQFSNSRSEMNVSTLELGDSALYLCASSRLDREGAFFGQGTRLTVV.